This T cell receptor beta chain is from a study of T-cell memory formation after mild COVID-19. Study overall: Largely donor-specific TCR clusters were found. Study results and caveats: Clones contracting day 15 to 85 were balanced CD4/CD8; later expanders leaned CD4+.

Per germline, CDR1 SGHRS and CDR2 YFSETQ. Trimming took 4 bases from V and 4 from J; bases not matched to a gene: 13. The CDR3 is made up of 16 amino acids. Notes on this clonotype: Its antigen is not known.

A single record per CDR3 protein comes from TCRdb applying MiXCR to the 5' RACE reads. This sample carries a few hundred thousand distinct CDR3 sequences, about a sixth of them seen once, and the ten largest clones take under 25%. This receptor was identified in a man aged 18 to 35 who had mild COVID-19 (a few samples of this study predate the infection). Cell type and time point are not known. The chain employs TRBV5-1 and TRBJ1-2; 7 nucleotides line up with TRBD1. Sample: PBMCs or a T cell subset sorted from them (not recorded which). The CDR3 region is CASSPASQQGLYGYTF. The CDR3 DNA follows: TGCGCCAGCAGCCCGGCCTCACAACAGGGGCTCTATGGCTACACCTTC.